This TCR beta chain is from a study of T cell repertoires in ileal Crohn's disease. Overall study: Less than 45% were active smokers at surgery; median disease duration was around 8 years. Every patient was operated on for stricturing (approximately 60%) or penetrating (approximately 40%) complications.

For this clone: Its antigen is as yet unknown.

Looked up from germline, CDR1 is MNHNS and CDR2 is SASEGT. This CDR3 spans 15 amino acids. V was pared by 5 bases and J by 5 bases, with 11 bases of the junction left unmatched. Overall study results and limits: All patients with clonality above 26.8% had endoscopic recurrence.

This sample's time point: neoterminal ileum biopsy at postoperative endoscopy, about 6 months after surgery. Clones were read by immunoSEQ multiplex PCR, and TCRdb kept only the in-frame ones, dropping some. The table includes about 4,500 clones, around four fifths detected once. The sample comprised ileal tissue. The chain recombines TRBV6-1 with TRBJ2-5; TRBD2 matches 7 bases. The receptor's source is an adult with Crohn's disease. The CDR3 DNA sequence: TGTGCCAGCAGTTTTGGGGGAGGGCTATTTGAGACCCAGTACTTC. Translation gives CASSFGGGLFETQYF.